This T cell receptor (beta chain) is drawn from a study of blood T cell repertoires in COVID-19. Study at large: The study drew acute and convalescent COVID-19 samples from the United States, Italy and Spain. Nucleic acid was either cDNA or gDNA, and it came from T cells, B-cell-depleted T cells, or PBMCs.

Here immunoSEQ multiplex PCR was the method, and the copy in TCRdb shows in-frame clones only, minus some. The table shows about 200,000 clones, with roughly 85% occurring only once. This CDR3 is built from 14 residues. Germline V gene data show CDR1 as SGHVS and CDR2 as FQNEAQ. V gave up 10 bases and J gave up 5 bases; unmatched junction bases: 12. The sequence was collected from a woman older than 75 with acute or convalescent COVID-19. The genes are TRBV7-8 and TRBJ2-5; 8 bases line up with TRBD1. The specimen sequenced was peripheral blood. The CDR3 protein is CATAGQGAGETQYF. The DNA for the CDR3 is TGTGCCACCGCGGGGCAGGGGGCTGGGGAGACCCAGTACTTC.